The 23 T cell receptor beta chains reported below all come from one sample, sequenced in a study of cytomegalovirus exposure and HLA in healthy donors. The PCR ran on 60 Vbeta and 13 Jbeta primers. Profiling relied on immunoSEQ multiplex PCR, and the TCRdb table lists in-frame clones only, not all of them. The sample consists of 160,000 or so clones, 60% to 80% of them appearing once. Sequenced material: PBMCs. These receptor sequences come from a man between 45 and 60 years old in good health and CMV-seropositive.

The rearrangement links TRBV2 to TRBJ1-4; weak D call: TRBD1 (6 bases). This CDR3 spans 13 amino acids. V dropped 5 bases and J dropped 5 bases, with 9 bases sitting between them. Looked up from germline, CDR1 is SNHLY and CDR2 is FYNNEI. For the CDR3, the DNA is TGTGCCAGCAGTTTACAGGGAAATGAAAAACTGTTTTTT. Its protein product is CASSLQGNEKLFF.

J is TRBJ1-5 and V is TRBV4-1; perhaps TRBD1 as D (6 bases). Germline V gives CDR1 MGHRA, CDR2 YSYEKL. V was trimmed by 1 base and J by 3 bases, leaving 13 bases between them. This CDR3 is 16 amino acids long. CDR3 amino acids: CASSQAAGVTNQPQHF. The CDR3 DNA is TGCGCCAGCAGCCAAGCTGCAGGGGTAACCAATCAGCCCCAGCATTTT.

The rearrangement links TRBV27 to TRBJ1-1; no reliable D call. The germline V gene encodes CDR1 MNHEY and CDR2 SMNVEV (reference sequence). The CDR3 consists of 11 residues. V gave up 2 bases and J gave up 9 bases, with 7 bases separating them. CDR3 loop: CASSLGRKAFF. DNA of the CDR3: TGTGCCAGCAGTTTAGGGAGGAAAGCTTTCTTT.

This chain links TRBV5-1 with TRBJ2-1; possible D gene TRBD1, 6 bases. This CDR3 region has 14 residues. Germline V CDR1 and CDR2: SGHRS, YFSETQ. Trimming shortened V by 4 bases and J by 4 bases, and 12 bases separated the two germline ends. CDR3 amino acids: CASSKDSTYNEQFF. The CDR3, as DNA: TGCGCCAGCAGCAAGGACAGCACTTACAATGAGCAGTTCTTC.

The chain uses TRBV6-1 and TRBJ1-4; 10 bases match TRBD1. The junction had 3 bases not matched to a gene; V was cut back by 2 bases and J by 6 bases. The CDR3 is 15 amino acids. In germline, CDR1 is MNHNS, CDR2 SASEGT. The CDR3 bases are TGTGCCAGCAGTGAAAGGGACAGGGGAGATGAAAAACTGTTTTTT. Its translation: CASSERDRGDEKLFF.

The V call is TRBV28, the J call TRBJ2-5, with TRBD2 matching 8 bases. Trimming at V came to 4 bases and at J to 5 bases, leaving 6 bases not matched to a gene. There are 14 residues in the CDR3. Germline values: CDR1 MDHEN, CDR2 SYDVKM. In DNA form, the CDR3 reads TGTGCCAGCAGTTCGGGGGGGCGAGGCGAGACCCAGTACTTC. Protein product: CASSSGGRGETQYF.

The chain uses TRBV15 and TRBJ1-6; D possibly corresponds to TRBD1 (5 bases). In germline, CDR1 is LNHNV, CDR2 YYDKDF (reference sequence). The V end lost 5 bases, the J end lost 6 bases, and 20 bases lay between the germline ends. The CDR3 totals 17 residues. The CDR3 region is CATSRTGGELINSPLHF. CDR3 DNA sequence: TGTGCCACCAGCCGAACAGGAGGGGAATTAATTAATTCACCCCTCCACTTT.

This chain links TRBV28 with TRBJ2-5; D may be TRBD2 (6 bases). Looked up from germline, CDR1 is MDHEN and CDR2 is SYDVKM. Between the trimmed V and J ends, which lost 3 bases and 1 base, there was a span of 12 bases. This CDR3 has 15 amino acids. This CDR3 reads CASSLGRGLQETQYF. The DNA for the CDR3 is TGTGCCAGCAGTTTGGGACGGGGACTCCAAGAGACCCAGTACTTC.

The rearrangement links TRBV28 to TRBJ2-3; D not resolved. The CDR3 totals 15 residues. V was shortened by 1 base and J by 2 bases, with 10 bases between the two germline ends. Germline V gene sequence: CDR1 MDHEN, CDR2 SYDVKM. CDR3 sequence reads: CASSLFPPPTDTQYF. CDR3 DNA: TGTGCCAGCAGTTTATTCCCTCCCCCCACAGATACGCAGTATTTT.

CDR3 DNA: TGTGCCAGCAGTGACAGGGCCCCCGGTGGCTACACCTTC. It yields the protein CASSDRAPGGYTF. This chain uses TRBV27 with TRBJ1-2, with 7 bases aligning to TRBD1. After removal of 5 bases from V and 7 bases from J, the junction contained 7 bases not matched to a gene. This CDR3 contains 13 residues. Per germline, CDR1 MNHEY and CDR2 SMNVEV (reference sequence).

V gene TRBV6-5 combines with J gene TRBJ1-5, with D tentatively TRBD1 (5 bases). The CDR3 totals 14 residues. Germline lookup yields CDR1 MNHEY and CDR2 SVGAGI. Between the trimmed V and J ends, which lost 5 bases and 4 bases, there was a span of 12 bases. The CDR3 DNA reads as TGTGCCAGCAGTAGGGACTTTTCGAATCAGCCCCAGCATTTT. Translated, it gives CASSRDFSNQPQHF.

The rearrangement links TRBV9 to TRBJ1-2; 7 nucleotides agree with TRBD1. Germline values: CDR1 SGDLS, CDR2 YYNGEE. Trimming cost V 3 bases and J 3 bases; bases outside gene matches: 8. The CDR3 has 15 residues. DNA for the CDR3: TGTGCCAGCAGCGCGGCACCGGGACAGTACTATGGCTACACCTTC. Translation: CASSAAPGQYYGYTF.

V gene TRBV7-2 combines with J gene TRBJ2-3; 9 nucleotides align to TRBD1. J was trimmed by 3 bases and V by 5 bases; bases with no gene match: 9. This CDR3 region has 16 residues. Germline lookup yields CDR1 SGHTA and CDR2 FQGNSA. CDR3 region: CASSPPFGTGTDTQYF. The CDR3 coding sequence is TGTGCCAGCAGCCCCCCGTTCGGGACAGGGACAGATACGCAGTATTTT.

The genes are TRBV30 and TRBJ2-5, with 10 bases fitting TRBD1. V trimming: 2 bases; J trimming: 4 bases; junction bases outside the gene matches: 4. The CDR3 is 14 residues long. Germline CDR1 reads GTSNPN; CDR2 reads SVGIG (reference sequence). The CDR3 DNA follows: TGTGCCTGGAGTCGGACAGGGGGGTTAGAGACCCAGTACTTC. Its translation: CAWSRTGGLETQYF.

This sequence joins TRBV4-1 and TRBJ2-3; 12 nucleotides line up with TRBD2. The V segment lost 6 bases and the J segment 1 base; nucleotides outside the gene matches: 2. This CDR3 comprises 15 residues. Germline CDR1 and CDR2: MGHRA and YSYEKL. CDR3 loop: CASSRTSGGTDTQYF. CDR3 nucleotides: TGCGCCAGCAGTCGGACTAGCGGGGGCACAGATACGCAGTATTTT.

The chain carries TRBV4-1 and TRBJ1-1; D unresolved. Trimming stripped 4 bases from V and 0 bases from J, with 12 bases between. The CDR3 is 15 amino acids. In germline, CDR1 is MGHRA, CDR2 YSYEKL. In nucleotides, the CDR3 is TGCGCCAGCAGCCCCCCCCAGGCCTTGAACACTGAAGCTTTCTTT. Residues: CASSPPQALNTEAFF.

The count of this clone is one. CDR3 nucleotides: TGTGCCAGTAGTCGAACACCGGGACAGGGGTCGTCCGGGGAGCTGTTTTTT. This gives the protein CASSRTPGQGSSGELFF. The chain links TRBV19 to TRBJ2-2; the match to TRBD1 covers 10 bases. V lost 5 bases, J lost 6 bases, and 12 bases stayed unmatched. Germline V lookup: CDR1 LNHDA, CDR2 SQIVND (reference sequence). The CDR3 extends over 17 amino acids. The full variable domain, rest sourced from reference TRBV19 and TRBJ2-2, is DGGITQSPKYLFRKEGQNVTLSCEQNLNHDAMYWYRQDPGQGLRLIYYSQIVNDFQKGDIAEGYSVSREKKESFPLTVTSAQKNPTAFYLCASSRTPGQGSSGELFFGEGSRLTVL.

The chain carries TRBV18 and TRBJ1-5; D not resolved. There are 17 residues in the CDR3. V was pared by 4 bases and J by 7 bases, with 23 bases between. Per germline, CDR1 KGHSH and CDR2 LQKENI. The DNA of the CDR3 is TGTGCCAGCTCACGGAACCCGGTGCAGGACTCTAGCCAGCCCCAGCATTTT. Protein: CASSRNPVQDSSQPQHF.

The genes are TRBV7-6 and TRBJ2-5; no firm D call. The CDR3 sequence is 14 residues long. Trimming left V 5 bases short and J 5 bases short, with 15 bases between. Germline V gene data show CDR1 as SGHVS and CDR2 as FNYEAQ. The CDR3 loop reads CASSLRIIGETQYF. The CDR3 DNA reads as TGTGCCAGCAGCCTCCGGATCATCGGGGAGACCCAGTACTTC.

CDR3 sequence: CSVGGAGQPQHF. The CDR3 region has the DNA TGCAGCGTTGGCGGGGCCGGTCAGCCCCAGCATTTT. The genes are TRBV29-1 and TRBJ1-5; possible D gene TRBD1, 5 bases. V lost 4 bases, J lost 6 bases, and 10 bases lay in between. Germline values: CDR1 SQVTM, CDR2 ANQGSEA. CDR3 length: 12 amino acids.

V and J are TRBV18 and TRBJ2-7, with D perhaps matching TRBD1 (5 bases). Per the germline V gene, CDR1 is KGHSH and CDR2 is LQKENI. V lost 0 bases and J lost 5, with 8 bases in between. CDR3 size: 13 residues. The CDR3 loop reads CASSPPGVNEQYF. The CDR3 DNA sequence: TGTGCCAGCTCACCACCAGGGGTTAACGAGCAGTACTTC.

The V gene is TRBV7-6, the J gene TRBJ2-5; the D is unclear. CDR3 length: 14 residues. Trimming took off 2 bases at V and 9 bases at J, with 16 bases between the two ends. Germline V gives CDR1 SGHVS, CDR2 FNYEAQ. This chain's CDR3 is CASSLMVPYAAQYF. The CDR3 DNA reads as TGTGCCAGCAGCTTAATGGTCCCGTACGCGGCCCAGTACTTC.

The chain employs TRBV5-1 and TRBJ2-5; possibly TRBD2 for D (6 bases). V shed 5 bases and J shed 9 bases, with 17 bases lying between them. The CDR3 totals 13 residues. Germline assignment: CDR1 SGHRS and CDR2 YFSETQ. The CDR3: CASSKDIWEAQYF. The CDR3 DNA reads as TGCGCCAGCAGTAAGGACATTTGGGAGGCCCAGTACTTC.